This T cell receptor (beta chain) was recovered during a study of blood T cell repertoires in COVID-19. As for the study in general: Acute and convalescent COVID-19 specimens originated in the United States, Italy and Spain. Nucleic acid was either cDNA or gDNA, and it came from T cells, B-cell-depleted T cells, or PBMCs.

In the source study's methods: By means of reference gene primer amplification, nucleated cell counts were estimated. TCRdb keeps only in-frame clones here, not all; method: immunoSEQ multiplex PCR. V, J and clone size are taken as reported in that table, and D and trimming were inferred from the DNA itself. The sample lists under 150,000 clones, around 80% occurring once. Sequencing was carried out using peripheral blood. The TCR comes from a man between 65 and 85 years old with acute or convalescent COVID-19.

The DNA of the CDR3 is TGTGCCAGCAGTCCCTCGGACAGGGGAGCGGATCAGCCCCAGCATTTT. Translated: CASSPSDRGADQPQHF. The chain carries TRBV28 and TRBJ1-5; 9 bases align to TRBD1. The germline V gene encodes CDR1 MDHEN and CDR2 SYDVKM. Trimming at V came to 5 bases and at J to 5 bases, leaving 10 bases not matched to a gene. The CDR3 runs 16 residues.